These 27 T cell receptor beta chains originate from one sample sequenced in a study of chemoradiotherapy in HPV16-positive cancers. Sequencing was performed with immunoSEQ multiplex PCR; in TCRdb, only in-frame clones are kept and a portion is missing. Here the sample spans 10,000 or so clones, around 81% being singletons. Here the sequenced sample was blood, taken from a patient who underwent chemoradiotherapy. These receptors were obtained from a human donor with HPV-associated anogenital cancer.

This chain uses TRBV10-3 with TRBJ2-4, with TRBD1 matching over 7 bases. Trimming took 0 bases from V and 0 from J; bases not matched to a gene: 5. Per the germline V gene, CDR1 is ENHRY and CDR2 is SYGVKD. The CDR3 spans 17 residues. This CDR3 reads CAISESGQSLAKNIQYF. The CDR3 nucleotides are TGTGCCATCAGTGAGTCGGGACAGTCCCTAGCCAAAAACATTCAGTACTTC.

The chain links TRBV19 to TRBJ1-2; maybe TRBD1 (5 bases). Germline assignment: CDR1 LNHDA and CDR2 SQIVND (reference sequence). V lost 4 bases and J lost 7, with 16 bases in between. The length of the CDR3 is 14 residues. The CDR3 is CASSTGPGRVGYTF. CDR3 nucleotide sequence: TGTGCCAGTAGTACCGGTCCAGGGAGGGTTGGCTACACCTTC.

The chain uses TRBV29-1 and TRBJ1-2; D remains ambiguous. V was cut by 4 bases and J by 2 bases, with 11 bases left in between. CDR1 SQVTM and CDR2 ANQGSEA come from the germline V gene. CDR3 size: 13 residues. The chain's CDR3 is CSVAASNNYGYTF. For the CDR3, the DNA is TGCAGCGTTGCGGCTTCCAACAACTATGGCTACACCTTC.

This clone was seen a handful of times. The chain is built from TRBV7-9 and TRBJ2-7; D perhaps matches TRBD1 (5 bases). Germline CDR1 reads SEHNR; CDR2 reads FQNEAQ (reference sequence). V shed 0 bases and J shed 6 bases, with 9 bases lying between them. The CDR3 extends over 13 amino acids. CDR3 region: CASSLAGQREQYF. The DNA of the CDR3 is TGTGCCAGCAGCTTAGCGGGGCAGCGCGAGCAGTACTTC.

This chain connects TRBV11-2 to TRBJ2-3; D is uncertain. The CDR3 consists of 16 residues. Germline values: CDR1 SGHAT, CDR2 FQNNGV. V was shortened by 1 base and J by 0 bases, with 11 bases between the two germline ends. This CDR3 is CASSLGAAASTDTQYF. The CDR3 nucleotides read TGTGCCAGCAGCTTAGGTGCGGCAGCTAGCACAGATACGCAGTATTTT.

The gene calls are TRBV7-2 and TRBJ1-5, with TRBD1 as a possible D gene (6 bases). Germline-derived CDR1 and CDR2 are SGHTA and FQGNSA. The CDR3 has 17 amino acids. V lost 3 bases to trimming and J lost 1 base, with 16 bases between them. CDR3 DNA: TGTGCCAGCAGCTTTAAAGGGGGGGTTGGGAGCAATCAGCCCCAGCATTTT. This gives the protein CASSFKGGVGSNQPQHF.

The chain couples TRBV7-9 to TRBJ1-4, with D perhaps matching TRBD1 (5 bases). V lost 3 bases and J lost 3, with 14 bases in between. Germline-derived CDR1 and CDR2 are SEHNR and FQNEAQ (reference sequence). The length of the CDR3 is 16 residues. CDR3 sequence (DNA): TGTGCCAGCAGCTTGGCAGGGTTTGGGTCTAATGAAAAACTGTTTTTT. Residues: CASSLAGFGSNEKLFF.

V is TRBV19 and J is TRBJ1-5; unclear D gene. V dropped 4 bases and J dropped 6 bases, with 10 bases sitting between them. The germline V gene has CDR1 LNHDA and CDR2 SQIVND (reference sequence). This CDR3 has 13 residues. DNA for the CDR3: TGTGCCAGTAGTACGGCGATAGTTCAGCCCCAGCATTTT. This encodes CASSTAIVQPQHF.

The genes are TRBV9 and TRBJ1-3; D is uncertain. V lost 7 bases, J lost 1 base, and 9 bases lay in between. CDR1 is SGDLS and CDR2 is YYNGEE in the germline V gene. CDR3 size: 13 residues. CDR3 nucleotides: TGTGCCAGCCGGTCTTTATCTGGAAACACCATATATTTT. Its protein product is CASRSLSGNTIYF.

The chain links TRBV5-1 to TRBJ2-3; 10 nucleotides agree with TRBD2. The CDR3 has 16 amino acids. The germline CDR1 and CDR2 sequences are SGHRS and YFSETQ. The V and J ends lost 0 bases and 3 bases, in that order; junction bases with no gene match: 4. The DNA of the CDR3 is TGCGCCAGCAGCTTGGTGGGACTAGCGTTGACAGATACGCAGTATTTT. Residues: CASSLVGLALTDTQYF.

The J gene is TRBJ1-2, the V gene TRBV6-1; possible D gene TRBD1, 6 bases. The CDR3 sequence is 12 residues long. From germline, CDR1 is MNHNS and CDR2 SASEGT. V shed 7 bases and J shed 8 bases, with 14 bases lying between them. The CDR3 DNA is TGTGCCAGCACGACAGGTGTAGCCGGCTACACCTTC. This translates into CASTTGVAGYTF.

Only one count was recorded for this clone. The DNA of the CDR3 is TGTGCCAGCAGCGTAGGAGGGGACACTGGTTATGGCTACACCTTC. Translation gives CASSVGGDTGYGYTF. V gene TRBV9 combines with J gene TRBJ1-2; the D gene is possibly TRBD1 (6 bases). Trimming stripped 0 bases from V and 5 bases from J, with 14 bases between. Germline assignment: CDR1 SGDLS and CDR2 YYNGEE. This CDR3 comprises 15 residues.

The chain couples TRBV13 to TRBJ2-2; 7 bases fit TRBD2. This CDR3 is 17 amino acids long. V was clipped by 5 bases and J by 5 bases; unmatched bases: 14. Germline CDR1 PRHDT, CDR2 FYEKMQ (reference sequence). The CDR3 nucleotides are TGTGCCAGCAGCCCCTCGGGGTGGCGGGGGACGACCGGGGAGCTGTTTTTT. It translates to CASSPSGWRGTTGELFF.

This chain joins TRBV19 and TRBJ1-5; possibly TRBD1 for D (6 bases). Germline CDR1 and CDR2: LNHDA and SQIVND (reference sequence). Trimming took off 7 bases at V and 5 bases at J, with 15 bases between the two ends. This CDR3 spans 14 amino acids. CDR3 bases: TGTGCCAGTAATAAGTCGGGGGCGGATCAGCCCCAGCATTTT. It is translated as CASNKSGADQPQHF.

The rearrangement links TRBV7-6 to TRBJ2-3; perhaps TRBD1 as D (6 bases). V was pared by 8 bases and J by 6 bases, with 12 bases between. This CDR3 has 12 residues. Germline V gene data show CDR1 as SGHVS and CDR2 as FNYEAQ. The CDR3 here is CASSQGLDTQYF. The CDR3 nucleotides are TGTGCCAGCTCCCAGGGGCTTGATACGCAGTATTTT.

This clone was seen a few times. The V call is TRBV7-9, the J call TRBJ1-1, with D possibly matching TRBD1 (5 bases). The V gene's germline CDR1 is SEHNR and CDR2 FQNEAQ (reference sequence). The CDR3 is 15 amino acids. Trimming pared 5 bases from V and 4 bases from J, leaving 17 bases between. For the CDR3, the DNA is TGTGCCAGCAGCCATTCTATAGGGGTCGGCACTGAAGCTTTCTTT. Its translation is CASSHSIGVGTEAFF. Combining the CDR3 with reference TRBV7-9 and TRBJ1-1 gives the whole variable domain DTGVSQNPRHKITKRGQNVTFRCDPISEHNRLYWYRQTLGQGPEFLTYFQNEAQLEKSRLLSDRFSAERPKGSFSTLEIQRTEQGDSAMYLCASSHSIGVGTEAFFGQGTRLTVV.

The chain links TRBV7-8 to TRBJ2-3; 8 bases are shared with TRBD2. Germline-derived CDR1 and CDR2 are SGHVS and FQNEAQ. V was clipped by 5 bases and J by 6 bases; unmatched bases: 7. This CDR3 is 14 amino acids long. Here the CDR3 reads CASSRAGALDTQYF. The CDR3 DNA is TGTGCCAGCAGCCGAGCGGGGGCGCTGGATACGCAGTATTTT.

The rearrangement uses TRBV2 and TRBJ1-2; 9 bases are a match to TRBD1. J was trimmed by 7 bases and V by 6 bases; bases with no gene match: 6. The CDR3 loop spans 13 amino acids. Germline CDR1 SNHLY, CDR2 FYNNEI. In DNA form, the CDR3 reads TGTGCCAGCAGGACAGGGGGAGCGGGTGGCTACACCTTC. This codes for CASRTGGAGGYTF.

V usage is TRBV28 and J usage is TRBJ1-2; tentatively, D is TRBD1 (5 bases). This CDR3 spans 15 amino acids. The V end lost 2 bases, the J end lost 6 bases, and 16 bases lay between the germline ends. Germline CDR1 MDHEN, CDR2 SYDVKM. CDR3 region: CASSLGREGIDGYTF. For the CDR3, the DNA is TGTGCCAGCAGTTTAGGCAGGGAAGGAATCGATGGCTACACCTTC.

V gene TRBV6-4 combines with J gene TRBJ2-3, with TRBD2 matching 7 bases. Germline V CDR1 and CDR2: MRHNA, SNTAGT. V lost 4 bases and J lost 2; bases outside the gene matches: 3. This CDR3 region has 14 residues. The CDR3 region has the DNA TGTGCCAGCAGTGGGACTAGACACACAGATACGCAGTATTTT. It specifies CASSGTRHTDTQYF.

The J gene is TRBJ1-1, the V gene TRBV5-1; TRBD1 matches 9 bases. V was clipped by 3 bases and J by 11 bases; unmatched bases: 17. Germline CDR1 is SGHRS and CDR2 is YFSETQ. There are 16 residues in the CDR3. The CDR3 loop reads CASSSDPNPGTGNAFF. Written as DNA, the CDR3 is TGCGCCAGCAGCTCCGACCCGAACCCCGGGACAGGGAACGCTTTCTTT.

The CDR3 region is CSAQNRGNTEAFF. DNA for the CDR3: TGCAGCGCCCAGAACAGGGGTAACACTGAAGCTTTCTTT. The chain recombines TRBV29-1 with TRBJ1-1; TRBD1 aligns across 7 bases. The ends lost 7 bases at V and 2 bases at J; junction bases unmatched: 7. CDR3 length: 13 residues. Germline-derived CDR1 and CDR2 are SQVTM and ANQGSEA. Together with reference TRBV29-1 and TRBJ1-1, the CDR3 gives the full variable domain: SAVISQKPSRDICQRGTSLTIQCQVDSQVTMMFWYRQQPGQSLTLIATANQGSEATYESGFVIDKFPISRPNLTFSTLTVSNMSPEDSSIYLCSAQNRGNTEAFFGQGTRLTVV.

CDR3 bases: TGTGCCAGCAGTCAAAACAGGGGGCTTGACACCGGGGAGCTGTTTTTT. Residues: CASSQNRGLDTGELFF. This sequence joins TRBV4-2 and TRBJ2-2; 9 bases agree with TRBD1. Germline CDR1 LGHNA, CDR2 YNFKEQ. This CDR3 is 16 amino acids long. The J segment lost 3 bases and the V segment lost 6 bases, leaving 8 bases of the junction unmatched.

CDR3 DNA: TGTGCCAGTAGTATAGAGGACATTCAGTACTTC. Protein: CASSIEDIQYF. The chain is built from TRBV19 and TRBJ2-4; the D is unclear. The CDR3 spans 11 residues. V shed 0 bases and J shed 8 bases, with 2 bases lying between them. CDR1 is LNHDA and CDR2 is SQIVND in the germline V gene (reference sequence). The whole variable domain, remainder taken from reference TRBV19 and TRBJ2-4, is DGGITQSPKYLFRKEGQNVTLSCEQNLNHDAMYWYRQDPGQGLRLIYYSQIVNDFQKGDIAEGYSVSREKKESFPLTVTSAQKNPTAFYLCASSIEDIQYFGAGTRLSVL.

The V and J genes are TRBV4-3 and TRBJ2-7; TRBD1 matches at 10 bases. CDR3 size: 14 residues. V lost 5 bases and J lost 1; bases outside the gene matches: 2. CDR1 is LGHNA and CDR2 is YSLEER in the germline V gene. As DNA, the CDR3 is TGCGCCAGCAGCTGGGACAGGGGATCCTACGAGCAGTACTTC. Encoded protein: CASSWDRGSYEQYF.

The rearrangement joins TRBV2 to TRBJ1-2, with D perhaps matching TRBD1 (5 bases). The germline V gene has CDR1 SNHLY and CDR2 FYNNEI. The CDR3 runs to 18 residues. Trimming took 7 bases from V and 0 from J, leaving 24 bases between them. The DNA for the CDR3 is TGTGCCAGCACCATGAAGTTGGGGGTTGCGACTCCTAACTATGGCTACACCTTC. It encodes CASTMKLGVATPNYGYTF.

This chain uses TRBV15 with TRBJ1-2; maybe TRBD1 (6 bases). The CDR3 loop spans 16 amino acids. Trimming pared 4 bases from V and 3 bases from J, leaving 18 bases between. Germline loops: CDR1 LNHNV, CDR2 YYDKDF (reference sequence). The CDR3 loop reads CATSNPGQGLDYGYTF. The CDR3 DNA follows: TGTGCCACCAGCAACCCCGGCCAGGGGTTGGACTATGGCTACACCTTC. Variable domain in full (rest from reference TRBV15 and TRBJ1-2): DAMVIQNPRYQVTQFGKPVTLSCSQTLNHNVMYWYQQKSSQAPKLLFHYYDKDFNNEADTPDNFQSRRPNTSFCFLDIRSPGLGDTAMYLCATSNPGQGLDYGYTFGSGTRLTVV.